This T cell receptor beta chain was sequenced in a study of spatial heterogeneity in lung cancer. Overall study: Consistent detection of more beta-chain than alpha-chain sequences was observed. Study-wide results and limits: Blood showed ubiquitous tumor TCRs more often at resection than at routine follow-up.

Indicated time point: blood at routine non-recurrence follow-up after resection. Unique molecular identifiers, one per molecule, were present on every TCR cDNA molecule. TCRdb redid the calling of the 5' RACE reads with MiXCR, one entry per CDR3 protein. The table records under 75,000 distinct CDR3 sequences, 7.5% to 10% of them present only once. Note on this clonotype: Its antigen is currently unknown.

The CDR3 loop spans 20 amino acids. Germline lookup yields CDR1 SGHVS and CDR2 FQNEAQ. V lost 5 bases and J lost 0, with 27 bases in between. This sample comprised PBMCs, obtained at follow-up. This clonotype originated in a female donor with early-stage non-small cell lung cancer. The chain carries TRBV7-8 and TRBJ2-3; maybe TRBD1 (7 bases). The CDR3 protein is CASSRSISGGSVASTDTQYF. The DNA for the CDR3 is TGTGCCAGCAGCCGCTCGATCTCAGGGGGGTCCGTGGCTAGCACAGATACGCAGTATTTT.